The 3 T cell receptor beta chains below all came from one sample that was sequenced in a study of cytomegalovirus exposure and HLA in healthy donors. PCR involved 60 Vbeta and 13 Jbeta primers. The repertoire was sequenced with immunoSEQ multiplex PCR; TCRdb's copy has only in-frame clones and lacks some. Here the sample spans tens of thousands of clones, roughly 84% being singletons. The source material was PBMCs. The origin of the receptors is a man aged 25-45 years in good health and CMV-seronegative.

J is TRBJ1-2 and V is TRBV21-1; the listed D gene, TRBD1, was not tested against the DNA. TRBV21-1 is flagged as a pseudogene. The CDR3 contains 13 residues. The DNA for the CDR3 is TGTGCCAGCAGCACGGGACAGGGCTATGGCTACACCTTC. This gives the protein CASSTGQGYGYTF.

V gene TRBV27 combines with J gene TRBJ2-7, with 8 bases that match TRBD1. The V and J ends lost 2 bases and 3 bases, in that order; junction bases with no gene match: 3. The CDR3 extends over 14 amino acids. Germline lookup yields CDR1 MNHEY and CDR2 SMNVEV (reference sequence). The CDR3 here is CASSLGQGYYEQYF. The CDR3 DNA reads as TGTGCCAGCAGTTTAGGACAGGGATACTACGAGCAGTACTTC.

This clone was observed a single time. The V call is TRBV20-1, the J call TRBJ1-1; D is unresolved. The CDR3 extends over 11 amino acids. Trimming removed 2 bases from V and 1 base from J, with 2 bases in between. CDR1 is DFQATT, CDR2 SNEGSKA, per germline (reference sequence). CDR3 residues: CSARQNTEAFF. The CDR3 DNA follows: TGCAGTGCTAGACAGAACACTGAAGCTTTCTTT.